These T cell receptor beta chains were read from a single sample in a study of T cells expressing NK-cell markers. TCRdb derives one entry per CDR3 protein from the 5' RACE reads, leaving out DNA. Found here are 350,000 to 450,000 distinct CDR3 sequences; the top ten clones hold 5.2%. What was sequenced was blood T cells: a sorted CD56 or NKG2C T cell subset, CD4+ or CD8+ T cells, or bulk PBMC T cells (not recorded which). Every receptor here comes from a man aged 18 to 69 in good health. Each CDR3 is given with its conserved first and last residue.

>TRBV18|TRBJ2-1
CASSPGGNEQFF
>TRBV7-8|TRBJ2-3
CASSLVLGRTDTDTQYF
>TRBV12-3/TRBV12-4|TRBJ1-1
CASSLEEMTEAFF
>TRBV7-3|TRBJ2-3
CASGTSGATDTQYF
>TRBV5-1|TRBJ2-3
CASEGGRIRDTDTQYF
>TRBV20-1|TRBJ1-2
CSASLGSYGYTF
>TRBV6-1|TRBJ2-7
CASSSYRVLYEQYF
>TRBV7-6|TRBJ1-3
CASSFVERLALGNTIYF
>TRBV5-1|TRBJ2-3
CASRSIHGRETDTQYF
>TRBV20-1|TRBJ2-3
CSARDWRGGQRDTQYF
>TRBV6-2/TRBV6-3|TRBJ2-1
CASSLVPTGVSYNEQFF
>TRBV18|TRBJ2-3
CASSRGTGSDTQYF
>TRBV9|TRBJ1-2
CASSAIRTPINYGYTF
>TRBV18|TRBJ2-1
CASSPVTPDRGASYNEQFF
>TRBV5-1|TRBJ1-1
CASSQQGGGVTEAFF
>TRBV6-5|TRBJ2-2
CASSSRDRVNTGELFF
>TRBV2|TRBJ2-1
CASTLGPPSYNEQFF
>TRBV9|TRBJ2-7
CASSRGGAPLNRQYF
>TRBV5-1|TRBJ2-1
CASSLVWTRGENEQFF
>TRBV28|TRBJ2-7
CASSLEPTFYEQYF
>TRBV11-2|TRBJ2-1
CASSLASGAGVEQFF
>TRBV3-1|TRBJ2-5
CASSLRQGKTQYF
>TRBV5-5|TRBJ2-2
CASSFLAGRTGELFF
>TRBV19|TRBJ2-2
CASGRRATFTATNTGELFF
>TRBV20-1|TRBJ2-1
CSARDRYLAANNEQFF
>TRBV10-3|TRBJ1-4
CAARSSGGEKLFF
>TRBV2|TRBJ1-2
CASSEVAGGGYTF
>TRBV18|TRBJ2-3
CASSPPGADTQYF
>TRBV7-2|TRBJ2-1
CASSRGLPNNEQFF
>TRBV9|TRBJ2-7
CASSASPSRTYEQYF
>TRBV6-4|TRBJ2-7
CASSVEGGPTYEQYF
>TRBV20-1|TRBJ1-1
CSATRPTGNTEAFF
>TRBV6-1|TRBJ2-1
CASRAGQGASYNEQFF
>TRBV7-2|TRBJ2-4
CASSTGQGATKNIQYF
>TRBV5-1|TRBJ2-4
CASSSTGGENIQYF
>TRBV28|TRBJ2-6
CASSLGDRPSGANVLTF
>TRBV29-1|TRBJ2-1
CSVGKAGGNNEQFF